A selection of T cell receptor beta chains follows, all from one sample in a study of immune characterization of retroperitoneal liposarcoma. TCRdb redid the calling of the PCR reads with MiXCR, one entry per CDR3 protein. This table holds about 9,500 distinct CDR3 sequences, roughly 26% found once. The sequencing sample was made of tumor tissue. The receptors originated from a male donor with retroperitoneal liposarcoma. The CDR3 runs from the conserved cysteine through the conserved F or W. Each record gives: V gene, J gene, CDR3 protein.

V: TRBV25-1
J: TRBJ2-1
CDR3: CASSEPANYNEQFF

V: TRBV6-4
J: TRBJ2-5
CDR3: CASSGIAGEEQYF

V: TRBV7-2
J: TRBJ2-2
CDR3: CASSGRSGELFF

V: TRBV27
J: TRBJ2-1
CDR3: CASSTTYEQFF

V: TRBV7-2
J: TRBJ2-3
CDR3: CASSLSGEGTQYF

V: TRBV10-2
J: TRBJ2-5
CDR3: CASSDLFLGTETQYF

V: TRBV7-6
J: TRBJ2-1
CDR3: CASSPTRGSYNEQFF

V: TRBV11-2
J: .
CDR3: CASRLGGKQETQYF

V: TRBV24-1
J: TRBJ1-5
CDR3: CATSDPGTGHQPQHF

V: TRBV6-6
J: TRBJ2-1
CDR3: CASSYSGGSRSEQFF

V: TRBV6-6
J: .
CDR3: CASRSGPDKFYEQYF

V: TRBV7-3
J: TRBJ1-2
CDR3: CASSDPLGGTNYGYTF

V: TRBV6-1
J: TRBJ2-3
CDR3: CASSLAGGPGRVTDTQYF

V: TRBV6-1
J: TRBJ2-1
CDR3: CASNAEGFQFF

V: TRBV12-3/TRBV12-4
J: .
CDR3: CASSLKVYEQYF

V: TRBV6-1
J: .
CDR3: CASSFRDRKNIQYF

V: TRBV7-1
J: TRBJ2-3
CDR3: CASSSPRRDRGTDTQYF

V: TRBV6-1
J: TRBJ2-7
CDR3: CASSEFSGSSYEQYF

V: TRBV24-1
J: TRBJ2-3
CDR3: CATSGDGGRGPDTQYF

V: TRBV6-1
J: TRBJ1-6
CDR3: CASSRTQLGSPLHF

V: TRBV6-1
J: TRBJ2-1
CDR3: CASSTWGEQFF

V: TRBV25-1
J: TRBJ1-2
CDR3: CASRGTAQGYTF